Included here is one T cell receptor beta chain sequence, with context. What it binds is unknown. Unique molecular identifiers featured in how the TCRbeta library was prepared. MiXCR, applied by TCRdb to the PCR reads, yields one record per CDR3 protein. The data hold 800,000 to 1,000,000 distinct CDR3 sequences, with around 30% observed a single time. This CDR3 contains 14 residues. J lost 6 bases, V lost 2 bases, and 6 bases had no gene match. The germline V gene encodes CDR1 DFQATT and CDR2 SNEGSKA (reference sequence). These data come from a study of T-cell reconstitution after alpha-beta-depleted transplantation in children. Study outcomes and limitations: Approximately two months post-transplant, alpha-beta T cells reportedly originated from several hundred expanded graft clones.

This clonotype was obtained from a boy under three years old who had a stem cell transplant for SCID, so the T cells may come from the graft donor. The chain employs TRBV20-1 and TRBJ2-1; 8 positions agree with TRBD1. The sample here was PBMCs, mostly from graft donor cells, taken 360 days after TCRalphabeta/CD19-depleted stem cell transplant. The CDR3 region has the DNA TGCAGTGCTAGACAGGGGGCCGGGATCAATGAGCAGTTCTTC. Its protein product is CSARQGAGINEQFF.